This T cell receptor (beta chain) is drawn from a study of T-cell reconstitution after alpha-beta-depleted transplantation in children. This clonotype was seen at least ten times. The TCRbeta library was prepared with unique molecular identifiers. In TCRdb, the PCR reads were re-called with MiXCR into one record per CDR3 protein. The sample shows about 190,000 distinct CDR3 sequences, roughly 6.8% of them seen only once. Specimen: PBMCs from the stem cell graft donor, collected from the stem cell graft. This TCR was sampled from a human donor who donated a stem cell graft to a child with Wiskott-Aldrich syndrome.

Here the CDR3 reads CASRTGGISGADTQYF. The DNA of the CDR3 is TGTGCCAGCAGGACAGGGGGCATATCTGGCGCAGATACGCAGTATTTT. The rearrangement joins TRBV12-3 or TRBV12-4 to TRBJ2-3; 10 bases match TRBD1. Losses at the gene ends were 6 bases for V and 4 bases for J; bases not matched to a gene: 10. This CDR3 comprises 16 residues.